Shown below are 4 T cell receptor beta chains from a single sample sequenced in a study of cytomegalovirus exposure and HLA in healthy donors. 60 Vbeta and 13 Jbeta primers were used in PCR. Produced via immunoSEQ multiplex PCR; TCRdb's table is partial and in-frame only. Found here are about 170,000 clones, about 88% of them singletons; the top ten hold 2.5%. Material for sequencing was PBMCs. Every receptor here comes from a man aged 25-45 years in good health and CMV-seropositive.

The V gene is TRBV6-6, the J gene TRBJ2-3; no clear D. This CDR3 region has 13 residues. The ends were cut back, 2 bases at V and 3 bases at J, with 6 bases in the middle. Germline V gene lookup returns CDR1 MNHNY and CDR2 SVGAGI (reference sequence). The CDR3 spells CASSYRDTDTQYF. DNA for the CDR3: TGTGCCAGCAGTTACCGCGATACAGATACGCAGTATTTT.

The rearrangement joins TRBV5-1 to TRBJ2-3, with D perhaps matching TRBD1 (5 bases). The CDR3 is made up of 16 amino acids. Germline V gives CDR1 SGHRS, CDR2 YFSETQ. V was clipped by 4 bases and J by 0 bases, with 15 bases between them. CDR3: CASSAGQFSSTDTQYF. The CDR3 coding sequence is TGCGCCAGCAGCGCTGGACAATTTAGTAGCACAGATACGCAGTATTTT.

The chain is built from TRBV28 and TRBJ2-6; D ambiguous. This CDR3 is built from 15 residues. Between the trimmed V and J ends, which lost 3 bases and 0 bases, there was a span of 6 bases. CDR1 is MDHEN and CDR2 is SYDVKM in the germline V gene. CDR3 sequence reads: CASSFAVSGANVLTF. The CDR3 DNA follows: TGTGCCAGCAGTTTCGCAGTCTCTGGGGCCAACGTCCTGACTTTC.

The chain has TRBV5-1 and TRBJ2-7, with TRBD1 identical over 9 bases. The ends lost 4 bases at V and 5 bases at J; junction bases unmatched: 7. This CDR3 has 14 amino acids. CDR1 and CDR2 from the germline V gene are SGHRS and YFSETQ. CDR3 DNA sequence: TGCGCCAGCAGCCCTGGACAGGGGAGCCACGAGCAGTACTTC. Its protein is CASSPGQGSHEQYF.